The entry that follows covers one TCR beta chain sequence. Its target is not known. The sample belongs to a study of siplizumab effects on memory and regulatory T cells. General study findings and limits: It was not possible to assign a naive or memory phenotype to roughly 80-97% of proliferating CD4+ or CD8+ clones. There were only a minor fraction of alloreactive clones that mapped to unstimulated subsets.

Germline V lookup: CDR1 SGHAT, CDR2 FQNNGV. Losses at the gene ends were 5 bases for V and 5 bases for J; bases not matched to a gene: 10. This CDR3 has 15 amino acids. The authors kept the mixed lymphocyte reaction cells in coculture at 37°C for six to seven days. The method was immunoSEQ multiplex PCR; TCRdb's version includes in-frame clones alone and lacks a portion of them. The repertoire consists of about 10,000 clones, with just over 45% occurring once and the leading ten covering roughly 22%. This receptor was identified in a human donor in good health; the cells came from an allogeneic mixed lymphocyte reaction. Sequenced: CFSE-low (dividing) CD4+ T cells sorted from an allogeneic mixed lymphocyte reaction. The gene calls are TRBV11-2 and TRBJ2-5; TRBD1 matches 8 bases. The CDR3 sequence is CASSPEGTGTETQYF. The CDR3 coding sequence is TGTGCCAGCAGCCCGGAGGGGACAGGAACGGAGACCCAGTACTTC.